This TCR beta chain was found in a study of monozygotic twins with inflammatory bowel disease. Findings and limits, study-wide: Researchers reported no repertoire similarity difference between concordant and discordant twins, possibly from limited power. IBD patients displayed reduced TCRbeta diversity (inverse Simpson) when set against healthy co-twins. The analysis yielded no support for one strong signal or clonotype associated with IBD.

Staff drew an approximately 2.6 ml blood sample from each donor. Concerning this clonotype: Its matching antigen is unknown.

The CDR3 has 14 residues. Germline-derived CDR1 and CDR2 are DFQATT and SNEGSKA (reference sequence). TCRdb re-called the 5' RACE reads, yielding one record per CDR3 amino acid sequence without DNA. Across tens of thousands of distinct CDR3 sequences, the top ten clones capture 5.3% of the sample. This clonotype was obtained from a human donor with ulcerative colitis or Crohn's disease, or a healthy co-twin of an affected twin (not recorded which). Sequenced sample: blood. The chain links TRBV20-1 to TRBJ2-4. The CDR3 loop reads CSARDPLAGFSQYF.